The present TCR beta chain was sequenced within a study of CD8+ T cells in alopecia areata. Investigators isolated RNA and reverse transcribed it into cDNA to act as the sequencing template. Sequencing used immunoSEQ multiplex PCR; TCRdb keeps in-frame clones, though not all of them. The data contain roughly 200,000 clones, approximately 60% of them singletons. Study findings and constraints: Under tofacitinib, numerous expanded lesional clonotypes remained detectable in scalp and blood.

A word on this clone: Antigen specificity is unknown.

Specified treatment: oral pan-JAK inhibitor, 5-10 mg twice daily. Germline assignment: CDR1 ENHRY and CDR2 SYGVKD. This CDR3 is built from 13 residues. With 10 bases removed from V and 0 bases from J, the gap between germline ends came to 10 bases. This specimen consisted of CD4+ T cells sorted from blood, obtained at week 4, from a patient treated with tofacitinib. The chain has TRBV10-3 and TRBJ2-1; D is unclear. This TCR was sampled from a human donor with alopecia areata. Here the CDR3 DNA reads TGTGCCACCAACGACTTCTCCTACAATGAGCAGTTCTTC. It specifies CATNDFSYNEQFF.